This T cell receptor beta chain was obtained from a study of blood T cell repertoires in COVID-19. The CDR3 consists of 16 residues. V shed 4 bases and J shed 2 bases, with 16 bases lying between them. Germline V lookup: CDR1 SGHRS, CDR2 YFSETQ. Authors' data handling: Reference gene primer amplification gave nucleated cell count estimates. TCRdb keeps only in-frame clones here, not all; method: immunoSEQ multiplex PCR. V, J and clone size are those of that table, while D and trimming were read from the DNA. The sample lists roughly 160,000 clones; about 84% were seen once. The chain has TRBV5-1 and TRBJ2-1; tentative D call: TRBD2 (6 bases). Sequencing used PBMCs or T cells enriched from blood (not recorded which). The origin of this receptor is a middle-aged man who had recovered from COVID-19. The CDR3 here is CASSAGTPSAYNEQFF. The CDR3 coding sequence is TGCGCCAGCAGCGCCGGGACTCCTTCGGCCTACAATGAGCAGTTCTTC.